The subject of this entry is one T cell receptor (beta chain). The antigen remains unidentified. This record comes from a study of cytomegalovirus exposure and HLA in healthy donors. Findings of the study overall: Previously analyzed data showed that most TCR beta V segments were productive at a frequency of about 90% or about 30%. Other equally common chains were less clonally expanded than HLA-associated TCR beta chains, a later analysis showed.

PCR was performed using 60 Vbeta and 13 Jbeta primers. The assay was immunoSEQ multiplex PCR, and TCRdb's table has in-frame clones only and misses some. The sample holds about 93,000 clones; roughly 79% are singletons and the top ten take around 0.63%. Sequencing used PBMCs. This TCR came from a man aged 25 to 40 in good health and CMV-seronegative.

The CDR3 region has the DNA TGTGCCAGCAGCGTCCTCGGACTAGCGGGGGGGTTAGTTGAGCAGTTCTTC. Translating gives CASSVLGLAGGLVEQFF. The rearrangement joins TRBV9 to TRBJ2-1; the match to TRBD2 covers 15 bases. Germline CDR1 and CDR2: SGDLS and YYNGEE. The CDR3 length is 17 residues. V dropped 2 bases and J dropped 9; count of bases not matched to a gene: 9.